This T cell receptor (beta chain) derives from a study of blood T cell repertoires in COVID-19. V was clipped by 4 bases and J by 4 bases; unmatched bases: 2. Germline lookup yields CDR1 SGHRS and CDR2 YFSETQ. The CDR3 spans 15 residues. Sequenced by immunoSEQ multiplex PCR; TCRdb stores in-frame clones only, minus some. This sample carries 300,000 to 400,000 clones, around nine tenths of them seen once, and the ten largest clones take 4.5% to 6.5%. The sequence was collected from a man between 60 and 75 years old who had recovered from COVID-19. Sequences were obtained from PBMCs or T cells enriched from blood (not recorded which). The chain carries TRBV5-1 and TRBJ2-1; TRBD2 matches at 13 bases. CDR3 bases: TGCGCCAGCAGCCGACTAGCGGGAGGATACAATGAGCAGTTCTTC. This encodes CASSRLAGGYNEQFF.